This T cell receptor beta chain appears in the sequencing data of a study of T cell responses to AZD1222 COVID-19 vaccine. This clone appeared a single time. No antigen is known for it. TCRdb's table, derived via immunoSEQ multiplex PCR, lists solely in-frame clones and lacks some. The table shows approximately 130,000 clones, with around 92% occurring only once. Study conclusions and caveats: Vaccine-related CD4 TCRs covered spike, predominating at 160-218 and 743-854. Repertoires were obtained solely post-peak T cell response.

Germline V lookup: CDR1 SGHTA, CDR2 FQGNSA. V lost 5 bases, J lost 12 bases, and 14 bases lay in between. The length of the CDR3 is 12 residues. The specimen comprised peripheral blood, sampled on day 0 of AZD1222 vaccination. The chain joins TRBV7-2 to TRBJ2-1; D not resolved. This receptor was taken from an adult in good health. CDR3 DNA sequence: TGTGCCAGCAGCCGATCACCTAGTATGCAGTTCTTC. Amino acid sequence: CASSRSPSMQFF.